These 7 T cell receptor beta chains share one sample of origin, sequenced in a study of ipilimumab plus nivolumab after autologous stem cell transplantation. Using immunoSEQ multiplex PCR, the repertoire was profiled, and TCRdb retains in-frame clones only, with some absent. The data hold 1,500 to 2,000 clones, with about 76% observed a single time. This specimen consisted of PBMCs, obtained in a trial of ipilimumab plus nivolumab as post-transplant consolidation. The receptors were gathered from a female donor with multiple myeloma.

The rearrangement links TRBV4-2 to TRBJ2-2; 8 bases line up with TRBD2. Germline V lookup: CDR1 LGHNA, CDR2 YNFKEQ. With 4 bases clipped from V and 1 base from J, the junction kept 5 bases outside the gene matches. The CDR3 has 16 residues. CDR3 sequence (DNA): TGTGCCAGCAGCCTACAGACTAGCGAGAACACCGGGGAGCTGTTTTTT. Its protein product is CASSLQTSENTGELFF.

This clone appeared a single time. The CDR3 reads CASSKRPPGQGLYEQYF. Written as DNA, the CDR3 is TGTGCCAGCAGCAAGCGACCGCCGGGACAGGGTTTATACGAGCAGTACTTC. The chain joins TRBV11-2 to TRBJ2-7; TRBD1 matches 9 bases. Trimming cost V 5 bases and J 4 bases; bases outside gene matches: 15. This CDR3 has 17 amino acids. CDR1 and CDR2 from the germline V gene are SGHAT and FQNNGV.

This chain connects TRBV27 to TRBJ1-6, with D uncertain. The CDR3 contains 12 residues. The V gene lost 3 bases and the J gene lost 6 bases, with 3 bases spanning the gap. From germline, CDR1 is MNHEY and CDR2 SMNVEV (reference sequence). The CDR3 region has the DNA TGTGCCAGCAGTTTGCCTAATTCACCCCTCCACTTT. It encodes CASSLPNSPLHF.

V is TRBV29-1 and J is TRBJ1-1, with D tentatively TRBD1 (6 bases). The CDR3 is made up of 15 amino acids. CDR1 is SQVTM, CDR2 ANQGSEA, per germline. Trimming stripped 5 bases from V and 1 base from J, with 17 bases between. CDR3: CSVSLQGGENTEAFF. The CDR3 coding sequence is TGCAGCGTTTCGTTACAGGGCGGGGAGAACACTGAAGCTTTCTTT. Filled out from reference TRBV29-1 and TRBJ1-1, the complete variable domain reads SAVISQKPSRDICQRGTSLTIQCQVDSQVTMMFWYRQQPGQSLTLIATANQGSEATYESGFVIDKFPISRPNLTFSTLTVSNMSPEDSSIYLCSVSLQGGENTEAFFGQGTRLTVV.

The J gene is TRBJ2-7, the V gene TRBV6-5; no clear D. CDR3 size: 14 residues. In germline, CDR1 is MNHEY, CDR2 SVGAGI. The ends were cut back, 2 bases at V and 2 bases at J, with 10 bases in the middle. CDR3: CASSYGKKPYEQYF. In DNA, the CDR3 is TGTGCCAGCAGTTACGGTAAGAAGCCCTACGAGCAGTACTTC.

The gene calls are TRBV7-3 and TRBJ2-1; D is unclear. From germline, CDR1 is SGHTA and CDR2 FQGTGA. Trimming shortened V by 5 bases and J by 9 bases, and 14 bases separated the two germline ends. The CDR3 contains 13 residues. CDR3 sequence (DNA): TGTGCCAGCAGCCCAACCACAGTAGGTGAGCAGTTCTTC. Its protein is CASSPTTVGEQFF.

This chain joins TRBV18 and TRBJ2-7; D gene ambiguous. Trimming took off 2 bases at V and 6 bases at J, with 14 bases between the two ends. The CDR3 contains 14 residues. CDR1 and CDR2 from the germline V gene are KGHSH and LQKENI. Here the CDR3 reads CASSPSSPLSEQYF. The CDR3 nucleotides read TGTGCCAGCTCACCAAGTTCCCCTTTAAGCGAGCAGTACTTC.